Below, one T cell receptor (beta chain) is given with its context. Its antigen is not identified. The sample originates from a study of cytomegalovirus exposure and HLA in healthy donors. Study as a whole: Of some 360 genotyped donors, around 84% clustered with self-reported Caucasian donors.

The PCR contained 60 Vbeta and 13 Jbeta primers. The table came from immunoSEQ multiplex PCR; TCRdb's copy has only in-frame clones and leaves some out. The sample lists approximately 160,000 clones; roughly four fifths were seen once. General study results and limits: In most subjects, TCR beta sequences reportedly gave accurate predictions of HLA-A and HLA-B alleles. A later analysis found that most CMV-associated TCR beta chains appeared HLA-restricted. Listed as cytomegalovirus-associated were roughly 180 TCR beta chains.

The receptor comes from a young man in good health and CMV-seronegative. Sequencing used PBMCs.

The CDR3 region has the DNA TGCGCCAGCAGCCAAGATGGGACAGGGGCGGAGACCCAGTACTTC. It encodes CASSQDGTGAETQYF. V usage is TRBV4-1 and J usage is TRBJ2-5; TRBD1 matches at 10 bases. This CDR3 has 15 amino acids. V gave up 0 bases and J gave up 5 bases; unmatched junction bases: 3. In germline, CDR1 is MGHRA, CDR2 YSYEKL.